The clone carrying this TCR beta chain was counted at least ten times. Its cognate antigen is unknown. The sample originates from a study of T cells after yellow fever vaccination. Findings of the study overall: Subsequent to the booster, the majority of primary-vaccination clones reappeared (96% CD4, 88% CD8).

5'RACE template switching produced TCR cDNA carrying a universal primer site and UMIs. TCRdb re-analysed the 5' RACE reads in MiXCR, keeping a single row per CDR3 protein. The sample yields some 160,000 distinct CDR3 sequences, under 7.5% seen once. Sequenced material: CD4+ T cells sorted from PBMCs, taken 5 days after the first yellow fever vaccination. The source is a man between 18 and 35 years old who received the YFV17D yellow fever vaccine.

The CDR3 DNA reads as TGTGCCAGCAGCCCCAGGGACAGGGGTGATACGCAGTATTTT. Encoded protein: CASSPRDRGDTQYF. This chain uses TRBV7-3 with TRBJ2-3, with 10 nucleotides matching TRBD1. Trimming cost V 5 bases and J 6 bases; bases outside gene matches: 5. CDR1 SGHTA and CDR2 FQGTGA come from the germline V gene. The CDR3 runs to 14 residues.